This T cell receptor (beta chain) was captured in a study of T-cell reconstitution after alpha-beta-depleted transplantation in children (dated by TCRdb to the mid-2010s). Regarding the complete study: Using TCR repertoire profiling, the study quantitatively followed how T-cell immune reconstitution unfolded in children after TCRalphabeta/CD19-depleted allogeneic hematopoietic cell transplantation. Results the study describes overall, beyond this receptor: The apparently early alphabetaT-cell count recovery about two months after transplant was reportedly dependent on only several hundred rapidly expanded clones derived from non-depleted graft cells. Over subsequent months, a decline in hyperexpanded clone frequencies was noted, and after one year, T-cell counts and TCRbeta diversity were mostly ascribed to newly produced T cells. In some patients, the high TCRbeta diversity seen at day 60 was put down to recipient T cells and intrathymic progenitors that had survived conditioning.

Trimming takes 0 bases off V and 4 bases off J; junction bases not matched to a gene: 10. The CDR3 spans 17 residues, from the cysteine through the phenylalanine. Only the CDR3 DNA stays, 51 bases, in frame from base 1. Sequences SGHRS (CDR1) and YFSETQ (CDR2) are obtained from the germline V gene. A note on this clonotype: Its binding antigen is unknown. Qualities for individual bases were not recorded, and no much larger clone is one base off.

Library generation was performed with PCR. The instrument given in TCRdb is Illumina HiSeq 2500. TCR library preparation used molecular barcoding, with unique molecular identifiers applied to normalize quantification of the TCRbeta repertoire. The public reads were quality trimmed at Q25 with fastp and then assembled into clones with MiXCR by TCRdb, keeping productive beta chains. For every CDR3 protein sequence, its rows merge into one entry that carries the most common genes and DNA. This sample holds about 130,000 distinct CDR3 sequences; 9.5% to 10% were observed only once. The ten largest clones represent 24% of the sample. The treatment or condition tag for this specimen amounts to: allogeneic hematopoietic cell transplantation with graft depleted of TCRalphabeta T cells and CD19 B cells. The children who served as transplant recipients had been given grafts of TCRalphabeta/CD19-depleted allogeneic hematopoietic cells.

The material was PBMCs, mostly from graft donor cells, obtained 180 days after TCRalphabeta/CD19-depleted stem cell transplant. This receptor was obtained from a girl less than two years old who had a stem cell transplant for combined immunodeficiency, so the T cells may come from the graft donor. The chain uses TRBV5-1 and TRBJ2-7; 10 bases in the middle match TRBD1. The sequence in DNA is TGCGCCAGCAGCTTGGTGATCCGGGACAGGGGAGAGTACGAGCAGTACTTC. Its coded protein is CASSLVIRDRGEYEQYF.